The following is a T cell receptor beta chain sequence with its context. TCRdb's copy holds only in-frame clones and misses some; the assay was immunoSEQ multiplex PCR. This table holds some 120,000 clones, 80% to 90% found once. The time point: blood 2 weeks post-SBRT. As to treatment: 15 Gy SBRT to primary tumor, nephrectomy 4 weeks later. This entry comes from a study of radiation and T cells in renal cell carcinoma. This CDR3 spans 15 amino acids. Germline-derived CDR1 and CDR2 are MNHNS and SASEGT. V was cut by 4 bases and J by 2 bases, with 13 bases left in between. This sequence originates from a woman between 55 and 75 years old with renal cell carcinoma. The V call is TRBV6-1, the J call TRBJ2-3, with unresolved D. This sample comprised blood, obtained from a patient whose treatment included radiotherapy and nephrectomy. The CDR3 sequence is CASSASRPNTDTQYF. The CDR3 DNA reads TGTGCCAGCAGTGCTTCTCGCCCGAACACAGATACGCAGTATTTT.